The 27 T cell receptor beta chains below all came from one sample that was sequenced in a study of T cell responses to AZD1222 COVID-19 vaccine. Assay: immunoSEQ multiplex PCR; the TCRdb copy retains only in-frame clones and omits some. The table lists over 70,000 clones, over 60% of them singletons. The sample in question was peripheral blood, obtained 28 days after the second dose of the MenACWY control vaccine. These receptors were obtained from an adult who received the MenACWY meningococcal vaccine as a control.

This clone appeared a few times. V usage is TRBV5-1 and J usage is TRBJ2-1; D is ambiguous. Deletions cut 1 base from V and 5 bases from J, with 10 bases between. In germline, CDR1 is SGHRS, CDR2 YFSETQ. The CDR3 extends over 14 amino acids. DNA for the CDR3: TGCGCCAGCAGCTTGAGCCAGTTAAACAATGAGCAGTTCTTC. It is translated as CASSLSQLNNEQFF.

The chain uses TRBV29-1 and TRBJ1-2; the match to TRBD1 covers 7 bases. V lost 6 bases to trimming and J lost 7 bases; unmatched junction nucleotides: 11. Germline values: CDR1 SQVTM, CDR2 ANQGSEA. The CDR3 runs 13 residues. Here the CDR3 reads CSVQLGQAGGYTF. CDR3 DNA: TGCAGCGTCCAATTAGGACAGGCTGGTGGCTACACCTTC.

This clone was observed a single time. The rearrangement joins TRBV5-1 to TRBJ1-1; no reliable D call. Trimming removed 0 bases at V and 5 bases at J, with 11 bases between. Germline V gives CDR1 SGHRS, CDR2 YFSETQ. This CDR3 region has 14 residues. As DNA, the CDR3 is TGCGCCAGCAGCTTGGGGGGATCGCGGACTGAAGCTTTCTTT. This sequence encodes CASSLGGSRTEAFF.

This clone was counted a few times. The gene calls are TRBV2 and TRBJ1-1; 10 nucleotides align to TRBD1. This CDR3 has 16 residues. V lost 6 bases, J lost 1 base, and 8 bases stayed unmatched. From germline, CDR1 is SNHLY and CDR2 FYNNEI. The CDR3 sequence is CASSPRQGARNTEAFF. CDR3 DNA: TGTGCCAGCAGCCCCAGACAGGGGGCCCGGAACACTGAAGCTTTCTTT. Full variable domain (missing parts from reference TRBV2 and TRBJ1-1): EPEVTQTPSHQVTQMGQEVILRCVPISNHLYFYWYRQILGQKVEFLVSFYNNEISEKSEIFDDQFSVERPDGSNFTLKIRSTKLEDSAMYFCASSPRQGARNTEAFFGQGTRLTVV.

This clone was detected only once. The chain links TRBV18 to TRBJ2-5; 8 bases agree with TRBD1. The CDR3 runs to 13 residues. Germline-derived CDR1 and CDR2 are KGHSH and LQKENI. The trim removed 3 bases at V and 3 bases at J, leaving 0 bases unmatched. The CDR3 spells CASSPGQEETQYF. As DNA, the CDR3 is TGTGCCAGCTCACCGGGACAGGAAGAGACCCAGTACTTC.

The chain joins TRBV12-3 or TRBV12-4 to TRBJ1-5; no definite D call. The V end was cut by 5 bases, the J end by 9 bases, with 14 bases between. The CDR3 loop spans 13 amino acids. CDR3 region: CASSPDADRPQHF. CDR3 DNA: TGTGCCAGCAGTCCCGACGCGGACCGGCCCCAGCATTTT.

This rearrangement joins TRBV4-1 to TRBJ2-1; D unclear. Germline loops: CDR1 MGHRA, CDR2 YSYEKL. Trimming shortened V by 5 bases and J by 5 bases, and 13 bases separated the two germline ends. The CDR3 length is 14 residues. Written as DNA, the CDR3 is TGCGCCAGCAGCGGCTCTACCGGTCACAATGAGCAGTTCTTC. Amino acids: CASSGSTGHNEQFF.

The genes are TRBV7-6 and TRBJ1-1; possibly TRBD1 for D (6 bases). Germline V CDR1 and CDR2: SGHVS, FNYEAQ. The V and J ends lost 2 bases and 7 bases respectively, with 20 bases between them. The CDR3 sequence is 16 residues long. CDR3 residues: CASSLKSSGKGGEAFF. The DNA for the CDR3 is TGTGCCAGCAGCTTAAAGTCCTCGGGGAAGGGGGGTGAAGCTTTCTTT.

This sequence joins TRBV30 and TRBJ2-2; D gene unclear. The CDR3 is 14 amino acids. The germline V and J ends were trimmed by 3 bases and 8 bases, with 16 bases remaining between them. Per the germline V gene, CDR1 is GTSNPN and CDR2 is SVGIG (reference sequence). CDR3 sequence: CAWSPDGISGELFF. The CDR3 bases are TGTGCCTGGAGCCCCGACGGCATCTCTGGGGAGCTGTTTTTT.

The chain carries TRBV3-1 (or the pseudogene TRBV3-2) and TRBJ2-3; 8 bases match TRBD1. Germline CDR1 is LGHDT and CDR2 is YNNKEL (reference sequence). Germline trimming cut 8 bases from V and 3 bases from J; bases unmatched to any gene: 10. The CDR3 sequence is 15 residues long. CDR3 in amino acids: CASAAGGDLTDTQYF. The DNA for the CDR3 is TGTGCCAGCGCGGCAGGGGGCGATTTAACAGATACGCAGTATTTT.

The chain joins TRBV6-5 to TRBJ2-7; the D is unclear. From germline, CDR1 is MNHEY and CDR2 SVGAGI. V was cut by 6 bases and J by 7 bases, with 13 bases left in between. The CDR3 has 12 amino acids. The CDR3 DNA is TGTGCCAGCAGGGACCCGCGAACGGAGCAGTACTTC. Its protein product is CASRDPRTEQYF.

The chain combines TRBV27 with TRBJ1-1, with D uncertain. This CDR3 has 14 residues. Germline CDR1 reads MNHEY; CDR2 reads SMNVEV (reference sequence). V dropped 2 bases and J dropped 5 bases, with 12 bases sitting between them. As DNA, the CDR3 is TGTGCCAGCAGTTTACGGGGAAGGGAAACTGAAGCTTTCTTT. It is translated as CASSLRGRETEAFF.

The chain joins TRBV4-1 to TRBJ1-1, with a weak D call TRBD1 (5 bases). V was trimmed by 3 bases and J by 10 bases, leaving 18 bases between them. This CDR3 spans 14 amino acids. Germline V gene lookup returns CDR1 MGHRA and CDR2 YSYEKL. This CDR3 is CASSQSDLGRGAFF. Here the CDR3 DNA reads TGCGCCAGCAGCCAGTCAGACTTGGGGAGGGGAGCTTTCTTT.

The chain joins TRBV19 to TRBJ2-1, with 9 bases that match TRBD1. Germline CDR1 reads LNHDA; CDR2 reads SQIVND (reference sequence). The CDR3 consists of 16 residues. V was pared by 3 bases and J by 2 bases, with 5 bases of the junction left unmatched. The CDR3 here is CASSILQGATYNEQFF. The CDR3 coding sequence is TGTGCCAGTAGTATTTTACAGGGGGCGACCTACAATGAGCAGTTCTTC.

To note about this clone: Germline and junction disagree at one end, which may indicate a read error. Here the CDR3 DNA reads TGTGCCAGCAGCTTAGTGCTGGGAATCCAAGAGGCCCAGTACTTC. This translates into CASSLVLGIQEAQYF. The genes are TRBV11-1 and TRBJ2-5; no definite D call. Germline CDR1 SGHAT, CDR2 FQDESV (reference sequence). This CDR3 comprises 15 residues.

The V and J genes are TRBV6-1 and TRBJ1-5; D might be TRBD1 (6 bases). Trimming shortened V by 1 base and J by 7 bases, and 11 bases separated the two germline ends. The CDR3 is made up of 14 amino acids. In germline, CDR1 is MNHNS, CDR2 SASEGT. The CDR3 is CASSEDGQIQPQHF. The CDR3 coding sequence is TGTGCCAGCAGTGAAGACGGACAGATCCAGCCCCAGCATTTT.

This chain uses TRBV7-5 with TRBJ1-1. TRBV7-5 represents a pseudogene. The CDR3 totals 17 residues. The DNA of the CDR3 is TGTGCCAGAAGCTTTAGTTCCCCCGGGACGCAGAACACTGAAGCTTTCTTT. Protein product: CARSFSSPGTQNTEAFF.

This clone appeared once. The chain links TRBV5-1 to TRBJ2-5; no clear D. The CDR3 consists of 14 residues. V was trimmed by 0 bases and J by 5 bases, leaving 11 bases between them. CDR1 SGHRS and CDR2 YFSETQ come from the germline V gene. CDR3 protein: CASSLGQNWETQYF. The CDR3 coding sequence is TGCGCCAGCAGCTTGGGGCAGAATTGGGAGACCCAGTACTTC.

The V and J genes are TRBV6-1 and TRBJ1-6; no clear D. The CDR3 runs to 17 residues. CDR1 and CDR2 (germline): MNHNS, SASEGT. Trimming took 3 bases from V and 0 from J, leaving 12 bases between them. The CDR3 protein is CASSEERRSSYNSPLHF. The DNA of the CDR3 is TGTGCCAGCAGTGAGGAAAGACGGAGCTCCTATAATTCACCCCTCCACTTT.

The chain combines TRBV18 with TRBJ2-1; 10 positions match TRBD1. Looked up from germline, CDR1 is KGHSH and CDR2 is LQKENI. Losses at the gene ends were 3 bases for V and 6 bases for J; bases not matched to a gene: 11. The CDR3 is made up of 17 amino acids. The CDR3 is CASSPNPGQGTINEQFF. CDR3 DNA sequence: TGTGCCAGCTCACCCAATCCGGGACAGGGGACGATCAATGAGCAGTTCTTC.

The CDR3 nucleotides read TGTGCCTGGAGTGGGGGGATAAACGAGCAGTTCTTC. As protein: CAWSGGINEQFF. The chain recombines TRBV30 with TRBJ2-1; perhaps D is TRBD1 or TRBD2 (5 bases each). V was cut by 1 base and J by 10 bases, with 11 bases left in between. CDR1 and CDR2 from the germline V gene are GTSNPN and SVGIG (reference sequence). This CDR3 is built from 12 residues.

Here the CDR3 reads CASTGSGGYNEQFF. DNA for the CDR3: TGCGCCAGCACGGGCAGCGGGGGCTACAATGAGCAGTTCTTC. The chain has TRBV10-2 and TRBJ2-1, with TRBD2 identical over 8 bases. The CDR3 extends over 14 amino acids. Germline CDR1 WSHSY, CDR2 SAAADI. V shed 7 bases and J 3 bases; nucleotides not matched to a gene: 5.

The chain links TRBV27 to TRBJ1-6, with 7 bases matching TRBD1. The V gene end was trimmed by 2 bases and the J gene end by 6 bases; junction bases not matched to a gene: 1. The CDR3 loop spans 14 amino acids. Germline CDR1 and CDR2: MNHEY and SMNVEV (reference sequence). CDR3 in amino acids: CASSLRQGNSPLHF. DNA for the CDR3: TGTGCCAGCAGTTTAAGACAGGGTAATTCACCCCTCCACTTT.

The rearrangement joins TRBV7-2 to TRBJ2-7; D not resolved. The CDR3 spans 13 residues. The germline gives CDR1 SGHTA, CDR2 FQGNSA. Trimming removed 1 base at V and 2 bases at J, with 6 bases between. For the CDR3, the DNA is TGTGCCAGCAGCTTAGGGCACCCCTACGAGCAGTACTTC. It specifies CASSLGHPYEQYF.

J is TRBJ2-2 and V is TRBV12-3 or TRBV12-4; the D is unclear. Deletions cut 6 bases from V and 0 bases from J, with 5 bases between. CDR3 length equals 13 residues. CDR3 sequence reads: CASSLANTGELFF. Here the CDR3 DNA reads TGTGCCAGCAGCCTTGCGAACACCGGGGAGCTGTTTTTT.

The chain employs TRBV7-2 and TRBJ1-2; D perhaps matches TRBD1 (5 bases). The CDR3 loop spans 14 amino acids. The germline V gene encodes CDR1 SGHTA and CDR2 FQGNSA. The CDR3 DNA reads TGTGTCGCGGGGCGGGGGGGGAACTCGTATGGCTACACCTTC. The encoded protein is CVAGRGGNSYGYTF.

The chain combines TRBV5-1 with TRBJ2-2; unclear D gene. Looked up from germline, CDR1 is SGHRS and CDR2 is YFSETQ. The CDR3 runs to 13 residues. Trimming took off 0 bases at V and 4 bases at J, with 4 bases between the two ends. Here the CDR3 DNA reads TGCGCCAGCAGCTTGGAACCCACCGGGGAGCTGTTTTTT. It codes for CASSLEPTGELFF.